This T cell receptor beta chain comes out of a study of blood T cells in healthy people across ages. Study results and caveats: The recorded TCR beta diversity per million T cells decreased in a roughly linear manner with age.

About this clonotype: The target antigen is unknown.

V was clipped by 7 bases and J by 0 bases; unmatched bases: 4. Germline CDR1 MGHDK, CDR2 SYGVNS. The CDR3 totals 15 residues. A second PCR of 7 to 11 cycles used a sample-barcoded 5' primer and a J-beta primer mix. Via MiXCR, TCRdb re-called the 5' RACE reads, giving one row per CDR3 protein. The sample consists of roughly 830,000 distinct CDR3 sequences, around two thirds of them appearing once. The specimen sequenced was blood. The receptor was isolated from a man aged 30-40 years in good health. V is TRBV25-1 and J is TRBJ2-1; 9 positions match TRBD2. The CDR3 region is CASIGGGASYNEQFF. In nucleotides, the CDR3 is TGTGCCAGCATCGGCGGGGGGGCCTCCTACAATGAGCAGTTCTTC.